Ten or more counts support the clone carrying this TCR beta chain. No antigen is known for it. Specified time point: newly diagnosed GD, antithyroid drugs for less than 3 months. PBMC RNA served as the TCR library source. Construction of the TCR beta libraries employed iRepertoire HTBI primers in conjunction with Arm-PCR of CDR3 regions. TCRdb independently ran MiXCR on the multiplex PCR reads; one entry per CDR3 protein. The sample shows 250,000 or so distinct CDR3 sequences, about 20% of them seen only once. The CDR3 runs to 16 residues. V was pared by 3 bases and J by 1 base, with 5 bases of the junction left unmatched. CDR1 and CDR2 (germline): KGHSH, LQKENI. The entry originates in a study of regulatory T cells in long-lasting Graves disease. Study outcomes and limitations: Persistent disease showed a preference for TRBV28, TRBJ1-2 and TRBJ2-5. Newly diagnosed patients had higher TCR diversity than persistent Graves' patients did.

The same specimen was also included in a second study, on T cells in Graves' hyperthyroidism and ophthalmopathy. From that paper: The patients, who ranged from 18 to 65 in age, presented with newly diagnosed hyperthyroidism lasting under 2 months. Most clonotypes that expanded in the thyroid above 0.001 also showed up in blood.

Specimen: peripheral blood mononuclear cells (PBMCs), collected at new diagnosis, from a patient treated with antithyroid drugs. The rearrangement uses TRBV18 and TRBJ1-5, with 8 bases aligning to TRBD1. The receptor's source is a young woman with Graves disease. DNA for the CDR3: TGTGCCAGCTCACCTCAAAGGACAGGGAGCAATCAGCCCCAGCATTTT. Amino acids: CASSPQRTGSNQPQHF.